This T cell receptor beta chain stems from a study of blood T cell repertoires in COVID-19. Whole-study context: Spain, Italy and the United States supplied samples that represented acute and convalescent COVID-19. T cells, B-cell-depleted T cells, or PBMCs supplied cDNA or gDNA.

Authors' methods: Nucleated cell number was recorded as an estimate derived from reference gene primer amplification. The protocol was immunoSEQ multiplex PCR, while the TCRdb copy is restricted to in-frame clones and leaves out a portion. The DNA was the basis for D and trimming; V, J and clone size are from that table. The table includes approximately 200,000 clones, 88% detected once. V was clipped by 1 base and J by 2 bases, with 15 bases between them. Germline V gives CDR1 LGHNA, CDR2 YSLEER. The CDR3 runs 17 residues. This clonotype was obtained from a man between 65 and 80 years old with acute or convalescent COVID-19. The sequenced sample consisted of peripheral blood. The V and J genes are TRBV4-3 and TRBJ2-1; TRBD1 might be the D (5 bases). The CDR3 here is CASSQGQRGSTYNEQFF. The CDR3 DNA sequence: TGCGCCAGCAGCCAAGGGCAAAGGGGATCAACCTACAATGAGCAGTTCTTC.